The 29 T cell receptor beta chains listed next were all sequenced from one sample in a study of graft-versus-host responses after intestinal transplantation. Antigens of these TCRs are unknown. Method: immunoSEQ multiplex PCR; TCRdb's copy keeps in-frame clones and lacks some. The table shows around 120,000 clones, with about nine tenths occurring only once. This specimen consisted of unstimulated CD4+ T cells sorted from spleen or lymph node cells, obtained before intestinal transplant. The receptors stem from a human donor who received an intestinal transplant.

CDR3 region: CASSQVSYEQYF. The CDR3 nucleotides read TGTGCCAGCTCTCAGGTCTCCTACGAGCAGTACTTC. The rearrangement uses TRBV18 and TRBJ2-7, with unresolved D. The CDR3 totals 12 residues. V lost 6 bases to trimming and J lost 0 bases, with 6 bases between them. Germline CDR1 is KGHSH and CDR2 is LQKENI.

The chain recombines TRBV11-3 with TRBJ2-7; no clear D gene. The germline V and J ends were trimmed by 5 bases and 1 base, with 12 bases remaining between them. CDR3 length equals 14 residues. Germline V CDR1 and CDR2: SGHNT, YENEEA. The CDR3 nucleotides read TGTGCCAGCAGCCTCCATCCCGGGTCCTACGAGCAGTACTTC. It codes for CASSLHPGSYEQYF.

The chain joins TRBV5-1 to TRBJ2-1, with 7 positions matching TRBD2. Trimming at V came to 1 base and at J to 6 bases, leaving 4 bases not matched to a gene. The CDR3 length is 14 residues. Per the germline V gene, CDR1 is SGHRS and CDR2 is YFSETQ. CDR3 nucleotide sequence: TGCGCCAGCAGCTTGATTGGGGGGGGCAATGAGCAGTTCTTC. This encodes CASSLIGGGNEQFF.

Details on this clone: Other DNA sequences in the sample encode the same CDR3. CDR3 loop: CASNLGYRGDYEQYF. Here the CDR3 DNA reads TGTGCCAGCAACCTGGGGTACAGGGGTGACTACGAGCAGTACTTC. The chain couples TRBV5-6 to TRBJ2-7, with 7 positions matching TRBD1. J was trimmed by 3 bases and V by 6 bases; bases with no gene match: 12. Germline CDR1 and CDR2: SGHDT and YYEEEE. The CDR3 runs 15 residues. The full variable domain, with the rest looked up from reference TRBV5-6 and TRBJ2-7, is DAGVTQSPTHLIKTRGQQVTLRCSPKSGHDTVSWYQQALGQGPQFIFQYYEEEERQRGNFPDRFSGHQFPNYSSELNVNALLLGDSALYLCASNLGYRGDYEQYFGPGTRLTVT.

The chain combines TRBV10-3 with TRBJ2-1; the match to TRBD2 covers 11 bases. This CDR3 is 19 amino acids long. Unmatched junction bases numbered 13, after V lost 6 bases and J lost 0 bases. Looked up from germline, CDR1 is ENHRY and CDR2 is SYGVKD. The CDR3 sequence: CAISRVASGGTSSYNEQFF. Written as DNA, the CDR3 is TGTGCCATCAGCCGAGTAGCTAGCGGGGGGACGAGCTCCTACAATGAGCAGTTCTTC.

The CDR3 sequence: CASSGTGLNQPQHF. The CDR3, as DNA: TGTGCCAGCAGCGGGACAGGGTTGAACCAGCCCCAGCATTTT. The gene calls are TRBV7-8 and TRBJ1-5; 9 bases line up with TRBD1. CDR1 SGHVS and CDR2 FQNEAQ come from the germline V gene. CDR3 length: 14 amino acids. With 5 bases clipped from V and 7 bases from J, the junction kept 6 bases outside the gene matches.

The J gene is TRBJ2-5, the V gene TRBV29-1, with 8 nucleotides matching TRBD1. Losses at the gene ends were 6 bases for V and 5 bases for J; bases not matched to a gene: 8. Germline CDR1 SQVTM, CDR2 ANQGSEA. The CDR3 spans 13 residues. CDR3 loop: CSVVQGAEETQYF. Here the CDR3 DNA reads TGCAGCGTGGTGCAGGGGGCCGAGGAGACCCAGTACTTC.

The CDR3 DNA is TGCGCCAGCAGCGAGGGTTGGACAGGTAGGCCCTCCTACGAGCAGTACTTC. This codes for CASSEGWTGRPSYEQYF. The gene calls are TRBV5-1 and TRBJ2-7, with 7 positions matching TRBD1. CDR3 length: 17 residues. The junction had 13 bases not matched to a gene; V was cut back by 4 bases and J by 0 bases. CDR1 is SGHRS, CDR2 YFSETQ, per germline.

This clone was seen a single time. The chain combines TRBV6-1 with TRBJ1-3; 7 nucleotides line up with TRBD1. CDR1 and CDR2 from the germline V gene are MNHNS and SASEGT. Trimming cost V 9 bases and J 2 bases; bases outside gene matches: 7. CDR3 length: 14 residues. The CDR3 DNA sequence: TGTGCCAGTCGGACAGGCCCTCCTGGAAACACCATATATTTT. Translating it yields CASRTGPPGNTIYF.

This rearrangement joins TRBV7-8 to TRBJ1-1; the D gene is possibly TRBD1 (6 bases). This CDR3 contains 16 residues. V was clipped by 5 bases and J by 0 bases, with 16 bases between them. CDR1 and CDR2 from the germline V gene are SGHVS and FQNEAQ. This CDR3 is CASSPIGTHMNTEAFF. CDR3 in DNA: TGTGCCAGCAGCCCTATCGGGACACATATGAACACTGAAGCTTTCTTT.

The J gene is TRBJ1-5, the V gene TRBV7-2; 8 nucleotides agree with TRBD1. J lost 7 bases, V lost 4 bases, and 6 bases had no gene match. The CDR3 is 14 amino acids. Germline CDR1 and CDR2: SGHTA and FQGNSA. DNA of the CDR3: TGTGCCAGCAGCTCAGACAGGGGCAGGCAGCCCCAGCATTTT. This sequence encodes CASSSDRGRQPQHF.

The chain combines TRBV27 with TRBJ2-7; TRBD2 matches 13 bases. The CDR3 length is 14 residues. After removal of 5 bases from V and 6 bases from J, the junction contained 4 bases not matched to a gene. Germline V gene lookup returns CDR1 MNHEY and CDR2 SMNVEV (reference sequence). The CDR3: CASSRLAGGVEQYF. The CDR3 bases are TGTGCCAGCAGTAGACTAGCGGGAGGAGTCGAGCAGTACTTC.

The chain recombines TRBV5-5 with TRBJ2-7; tentative D call: TRBD1 (6 bases). The V and J ends lost 0 bases and 3 bases respectively, with 10 bases between them. CDR1 and CDR2 (germline): SGHKS, YYEKEE (reference sequence). The CDR3 loop spans 14 amino acids. In nucleotides, the CDR3 is TGTGCCAGCAGCTTGGCAGGGGCCCTCTACGAGCAGTACTTC. Translating it yields CASSLAGALYEQYF.

This rearrangement joins TRBV27 to TRBJ2-1; 7 bases fit TRBD2. V lost 3 bases and J lost 0; bases outside the gene matches: 8. This CDR3 has 17 residues. Germline lookup yields CDR1 MNHEY and CDR2 SMNVEV (reference sequence). The CDR3 loop reads CASSFRERGDSYNEQFF. The DNA of the CDR3 is TGTGCCAGCAGTTTCCGAGAGCGGGGTGACTCCTACAATGAGCAGTTCTTC.

The chain carries TRBV18 and TRBJ1-5; 10 nucleotides match TRBD1. This CDR3 has 16 residues. With 2 bases clipped from V and 2 bases from J, the junction kept 3 bases outside the gene matches. The germline gives CDR1 KGHSH, CDR2 LQKENI. In DNA form, the CDR3 reads TGTGCCAGCTCACCAGACAGGGGGCTTCGCAATCAGCCCCAGCATTTT. It codes for CASSPDRGLRNQPQHF.

The chain employs TRBV18 and TRBJ2-3; weak D call: TRBD1 (6 bases). The V end lost 3 bases, the J end lost 0 bases, and 16 bases lay between the germline ends. Germline values: CDR1 KGHSH, CDR2 LQKENI. This CDR3 is 17 amino acids long. DNA for the CDR3: TGTGCCAGCTCACCTTGGGCAGGCAGGGGTAGCACAGATACGCAGTATTTT. It encodes CASSPWAGRGSTDTQYF.

The chain carries TRBV2 and TRBJ1-5, with D possibly being TRBD1 (6 bases). Between the trimmed V and J ends, which lost 6 bases and 3 bases, there was a span of 9 bases. Germline assignment: CDR1 SNHLY and CDR2 FYNNEI. The CDR3 is 13 amino acids. The CDR3 is CASSGQPNQPQHF. CDR3 bases: TGTGCCAGCAGCGGACAGCCCAATCAGCCCCAGCATTTT.

V usage is TRBV27 and J usage is TRBJ1-3; D is ambiguous. V was cut by 2 bases and J by 2 bases, with 4 bases left in between. This CDR3 spans 13 amino acids. Germline V lookup: CDR1 MNHEY, CDR2 SMNVEV (reference sequence). In nucleotides, the CDR3 is TGTGCCAGCAGTTTAACGGCTGGAAACACCATATATTTT. This sequence encodes CASSLTAGNTIYF.

The gene calls are TRBV19 and TRBJ2-5; 11 bases match TRBD2. V gave up 1 base and J gave up 6 bases; unmatched junction bases: 4. The CDR3 contains 15 residues. Germline V gene lookup returns CDR1 LNHDA and CDR2 SQIVND (reference sequence). The CDR3 here is CASSIGSGGAQTQYF. The DNA of the CDR3 is TGTGCCAGTAGTATAGGTAGCGGGGGGGCCCAGACCCAGTACTTC.

The chain is built from TRBV7-2 and TRBJ2-7; 10 bases agree with TRBD1. CDR3 length equals 15 residues. Germline assignment: CDR1 SGHTA and CDR2 FQGNSA. With V trimmed by 1 base and J by 5 bases, 5 bases remained unmatched. CDR3 nucleotides: TGTGCCAGCAGCTTAGGACAGGGGGCAATACACGAGCAGTACTTC. Amino acid sequence: CASSLGQGAIHEQYF.

This chain links TRBV18 with TRBJ2-7; D gene uncertain. The germline V and J ends were trimmed by 2 bases and 0 bases, with 5 bases remaining between them. The germline gives CDR1 KGHSH, CDR2 LQKENI. The CDR3 is 13 amino acids. The CDR3 region is CASSPISSYEQYF. In DNA form, the CDR3 reads TGTGCCAGCTCACCAATCAGCTCCTACGAGCAGTACTTC.

The rearrangement uses TRBV19 and TRBJ1-5; 9 bases align to TRBD1. The germline V gene has CDR1 LNHDA and CDR2 SQIVND (reference sequence). With V trimmed by 7 bases and J by 9 bases, 16 bases remained unmatched. The CDR3 totals 16 residues. CDR3 protein: CASTSMLDRGVWPQHF. The DNA of the CDR3 is TGTGCCAGTACTAGTATGTTGGACAGGGGAGTCTGGCCCCAGCATTTT.

The rearrangement links TRBV5-1 to TRBJ2-7, with 8 bases identical to TRBD1. CDR3 length: 15 amino acids. V lost 4 bases and J lost 5; bases outside the gene matches: 11. Germline assignment: CDR1 SGHRS and CDR2 YFSETQ. DNA for the CDR3: TGCGCCAGCAGCGTCGGACAGGGCGGGTTCAACGAGCAGTACTTC. This codes for CASSVGQGGFNEQYF. Full variable domain (remainder filled in from reference TRBV5-1 and TRBJ2-7): KAGVTQTPRYLIKTRGQQVTLSCSPISGHRSVSWYQQTPGQGLQFLFEYFSETQRNKGNFPGRFSGRQFSNSRSEMNVSTLELGDSALYLCASSVGQGGFNEQYFGPGTRLTVT.

This clone was seen only a few times. The same CDR3 arises from other DNA sequences in this sample as well. This chain joins TRBV9 and TRBJ1-5; D unresolved. The CDR3 consists of 13 residues. The V and J ends lost 0 bases and 4 bases respectively, with 5 bases between them. Germline V gene lookup returns CDR1 SGDLS and CDR2 YYNGEE. CDR3: CASSVAGNQPQHF. CDR3 coding DNA: TGTGCCAGCAGCGTAGCGGGTAATCAGCCCCAGCATTTT.

The CDR3, as DNA: TGTGCCAGCAACCCTTTGACAGACACCGGGGAGCTGTTTTTT. As protein: CASNPLTDTGELFF. The gene calls are TRBV7-8 and TRBJ2-2; D is perhaps TRBD1 (5 bases). Germline lookup yields CDR1 SGHVS and CDR2 FQNEAQ. V was clipped by 7 bases and J by 3 bases, with 12 bases between them. The CDR3 is 14 residues long.

This chain joins TRBV11-2 and TRBJ2-3, with D possibly matching TRBD2 (6 bases). CDR3 length: 15 amino acids. In germline, CDR1 is SGHAT, CDR2 FQNNGV. V lost 1 base and J 3 bases, leaving 11 bases between the germline ends. CDR3 DNA sequence: TGTGCCAGCAGCTTAGCCCAGGGAGGTACAGATACGCAGTATTTT. Its translation is CASSLAQGGTDTQYF.

The table lists this clone with a count of one. The rearrangement links TRBV28 to TRBJ1-5, with D tentatively TRBD1 (6 bases). Germline loops: CDR1 MDHEN, CDR2 SYDVKM. Deletions cut 6 bases from V and 1 base from J, with 16 bases between. The CDR3 totals 16 residues. The CDR3 is CASSRVQGLSNQPQHF. In DNA, the CDR3 is TGTGCCAGCAGCCGGGTACAGGGTTTGAGCAATCAGCCCCAGCATTTT.

The chain combines TRBV30 with TRBJ2-3, with D possibly matching TRBD1 (7 bases). The ends were cut back, 1 base at V and 2 bases at J, with 22 bases in the middle. From germline, CDR1 is GTSNPN and CDR2 SVGIG (reference sequence). The CDR3 totals 18 residues. The CDR3: CAWSGLNSAGGNTDTQYF. Written as DNA, the CDR3 is TGTGCCTGGAGTGGCTTAAACTCGGCAGGGGGGAACACAGATACGCAGTATTTT. Variable domain in full (rest from reference TRBV30 and TRBJ2-3): SQTIHQWPATLVQPVGSPLSLECTVEGTSNPNLYWYRQAAGRGLQLLFYSVGIGQISSEVPQNLSASRPQDRQFILSSKKLLLSDSGFYLCAWSGLNSAGGNTDTQYFGPGTRLTVL.

This chain links TRBV30 with TRBJ1-4; the match to TRBD1 covers 8 bases. This CDR3 has 13 residues. With 6 bases clipped from V and 7 bases from J, the junction kept 7 bases outside the gene matches. In germline, CDR1 is GTSNPN, CDR2 SVGIG (reference sequence). The CDR3 protein is CACHRGGGEKLFF. CDR3 sequence (DNA): TGTGCCTGTCACAGGGGGGGAGGTGAAAAACTGTTTTTT. Combining the CDR3 with reference TRBV30 and TRBJ1-4 gives the whole variable domain SQTIHQWPATLVQPVGSPLSLECTVEGTSNPNLYWYRQAAGRGLQLLFYSVGIGQISSEVPQNLSASRPQDRQFILSSKKLLLSDSGFYLCACHRGGGEKLFFGSGTQLSVL.